The present TCR beta chain was sequenced within a study of sequential checkpoint blockade in melanoma. Study-wide background: Randomization was 1:1 between first-line nivolumab→ipilimumab and ipilimumab→nivolumab. Each arm's sequence ended with maintenance nivolumab.

Treatment described: randomized to nivolumab then ipilimumab (arm A) or the reverse (arm B). Sorted cells were live CD3+CD8+, lacking CD19 and CD56, from PBMCs. Sequencing was performed with immunoSEQ multiplex PCR; in TCRdb, only in-frame clones are kept and a portion is missing. The repertoire consists of around 16,000 clones, with approximately 80% occurring once and the leading ten covering approximately 31%. This CDR3 has 15 residues. Trimming cost V 2 bases and J 5 bases; bases outside gene matches: 5. Per the germline V gene, CDR1 is LNHDA and CDR2 is SQIVND (reference sequence). This receptor was identified in a human donor with melanoma. The J gene is TRBJ2-4, the V gene TRBV19, with TRBD2 identical over 8 bases. The sample here was CD8+ T cells sorted from blood (inferred from file names), taken from a patient given nivolumab and ipilimumab in sequence. The CDR3 DNA reads as TGTGCCAGTAGTATATCTGCGGGGGGCCAAAACATTCAGTACTTC. Translation gives CASSISAGGQNIQYF.